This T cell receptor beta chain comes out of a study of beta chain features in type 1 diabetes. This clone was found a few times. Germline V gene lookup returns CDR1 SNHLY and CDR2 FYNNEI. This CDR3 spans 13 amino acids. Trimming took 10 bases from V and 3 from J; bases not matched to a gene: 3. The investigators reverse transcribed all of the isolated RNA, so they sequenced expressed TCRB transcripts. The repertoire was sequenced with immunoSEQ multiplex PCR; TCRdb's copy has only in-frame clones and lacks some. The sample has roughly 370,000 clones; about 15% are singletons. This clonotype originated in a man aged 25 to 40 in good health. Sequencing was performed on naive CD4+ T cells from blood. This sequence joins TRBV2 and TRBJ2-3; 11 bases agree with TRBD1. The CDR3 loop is CAIRDRGTDTQYF. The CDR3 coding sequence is TGTGCCATCCGGGACAGGGGGACAGATACGCAGTATTTT.